This T cell receptor beta chain derives from a study of chemoradiotherapy in HPV16-positive cancers. A few counts support this clone. The method was immunoSEQ multiplex PCR; TCRdb's version includes in-frame clones alone and lacks a portion of them. This sample yields 3,000 or so clones, of which 80% to 95% are seen a single time; 3% to 5% belongs to the top ten. The V and J ends lost 0 bases and 5 bases respectively, with 17 bases between them. Germline values: CDR1 GTSNPN, CDR2 SVGIG (reference sequence). The length of the CDR3 is 16 residues. Samples were taken several times over chemoradiotherapy.

The V gene is TRBV30, the J gene TRBJ2-1; D perhaps matches TRBD2 (7 bases). The source material was tumor tissue, sampled from a patient who underwent chemoradiotherapy. This sequence was found in a human donor with HPV-associated anogenital cancer. CDR3 in DNA: TGTGCCTGGAGTGTACAGGAGGGGGGGTACAACAATGAGCAGTTCTTC. It specifies CAWSVQEGGYNNEQFF.